Listed below are T cell receptor beta chains from one sample, sequenced in a study of shared clonotypes between healthy human individuals. Repertoires were generated with immunoSEQ multiplex PCR, while TCRdb's copy carries only in-frame clones and drops some. The sample has around 580,000 clones; roughly 98% are singletons. Sequenced material: naive CD8+ T cells sorted from blood. Receptors were obtained from a man aged 25 to 40 in good health. Both conserved end residues are part of each CDR3. The D gene is left open where the match is weak. Not every row has a clone size; where given, it reads once, few, many or a size class.

V,J,size,D,CDR3,DNA
TRBV5-1,TRBJ2-1,once,.,CASSSGTVSYNEQFF,TGCGCCAGCAGCTCCGGGACGGTCTCCTACAATGAGCAGTTCTTC
TRBV7-9,TRBJ1-2,.,.,CASSSWDLTSGYTF,TGTGCCAGCAGCTCTTGGGACCTTACTTCGGGCTACACCTTC
TRBV28,TRBJ1-5,.,TRBD1,CASGTGDNQPQHF,TGTGCCAGCGGGACAGGGGACAATCAGCCCCAGCATTTT
TRBV4-3,TRBJ2-2,.,.,CASSQVGTGEAGELFF,TGCGCCAGCAGCCAAGTGGGGACGGGAGAGGCCGGGGAGCTGTTTTTT
TRBV7-6,TRBJ2-7,.,.,CARRTGVEDHEQYF,TGTGCCAGACGTACAGGAGTTGAGGACCACGAGCAGTACTTC
TRBV10-2,TRBJ2-1,.,.,CASSEDVSSYNEQFF,TGCGCCAGCAGTGAGGACGTAAGCTCCTACAATGAGCAGTTCTTC
TRBV6-1,TRBJ2-7,.,.,CASSLRRDHYEQYF,TGTGCCAGCAGCCTCAGGAGGGACCATTACGAGCAGTACTTC
TRBV5-5,TRBJ2-2,.,TRBD2,CASRDTSGRLTGELFF,TGTGCCAGCAGAGACACTAGCGGGAGGTTAACCGGGGAGCTGTTTTTT
TRBV5-1,TRBJ2-7,.,.,CASSPDSSYEQYF,TGCGCCAGCAGCCCGGACAGCTCCTACGAGCAGTACTTC
TRBV29-1,TRBJ2-5,.,TRBD1,CSVVVRGLLGETQYF,TGCAGCGTTGTGGTCAGGGGGCTTTTAGGGGAGACCCAGTACTTC
TRBV19,TRBJ2-1,.,.,CASRPSPANPVEEQFF,TGTGCCAGTAGGCCATCCCCGGCGAACCCAGTAGAAGAGCAGTTCTTC
TRBV14,TRBJ2-3,.,.,CASSASASTSTDTQYF,TGTGCCAGCAGCGCTAGCGCTTCTACTAGCACAGATACGCAGTATTTT
TRBV6-5,TRBJ2-2,.,.,CASSYSFGTGELFF,TGTGCCAGCAGTTACTCTTTCGGCACCGGGGAGCTGTTTTTT
TRBV27,TRBJ2-1,.,.,CASRRLSSYNEQFF,TGTGCCAGCAGACGGCTGAGCTCCTACAATGAGCAGTTCTTC
TRBV7-9,TRBJ1-3,.,TRBD1,CASSGTGGGNTIYF,TGTGCCAGCAGTGGGACAGGGGGTGGAAACACCATATATTTT
TRBV27,TRBJ2-7,.,.,CASSLGGSYEQYF,TGTGCCAGCAGTTTAGGCGGTTCCTACGAGCAGTACTTC
TRBV4-1,TRBJ2-1,.,TRBD2,CASASGEGYNEQFF,TGCGCCAGCGCTAGCGGGGAGGGTTACAATGAGCAGTTCTTC
TRBV7-9,TRBJ2-1,.,.,CASSLDAGTGYSYNEQFF,TGTGCCAGCAGCTTGGATGCCGGGACTGGATATTCCTACAATGAGCAGTTCTTC
TRBV21-1,TRBJ2-7,.,.,CASSKVVGVSPYEQYF,TGTGCCAGCAGCAAAGTAGTGGGAGTTAGTCCCTACGAGCAGTACTTC
TRBV10-2,TRBJ1-4,.,TRBD1,CASSESLDRDEKLFF,TGCGCCAGCAGTGAGTCATTGGACAGGGACGAAAAACTGTTTTTT
TRBV29-1,TRBJ2-5,.,.,CSVERYQETQYF,TGCAGCGTTGAGAGGTACCAAGAGACCCAGTACTTC
TRBV6-6,TRBJ2-5,.,.,CASSIQETQYF,TGTGCCAGCAGCATCCAAGAGACCCAGTACTTC
TRBV29-1,TRBJ2-7,.,TRBD2,CSVMGLARSSYEQYF,TGCAGCGTGATGGGACTAGCGAGAAGCTCCTACGAGCAGTACTTC
TRBV7-9,TRBJ2-7,.,.,CASSRRQYPLEQYF,TGTGCCAGCAGCCGTCGTCAATACCCCTTGGAGCAGTACTTC
TRBV4-1,TRBJ1-5,once,TRBD1,CASSLRTGGNQPQHF,TGCGCCAGCAGCCTCAGGACAGGTGGTAATCAGCCCCAGCATTTT
TRBV9,TRBJ2-1,.,.,CASSASSGKAVEQFF,TGTGCCAGCAGCGCCAGCTCCGGGAAGGCGGTTGAGCAGTTCTTC
TRBV27,TRBJ2-7,once,TRBD2,CASSLGGLVQYF,TGTGCCAGCAGTTTGGGGGGGTTGGTGCAGTACTTC
TRBV13,TRBJ2-3,.,TRBD2,CASSLNLAGESTDTQYF,TGTGCCAGCAGCTTAAACTTAGCGGGAGAGTCTACAGATACGCAGTATTTT
TRBV5-5,TRBJ2-5,.,.,CASSPSLGDQETQYF,TGTGCCAGCAGCCCTAGTTTAGGGGACCAAGAGACCCAGTACTTC
TRBV19,TRBJ1-1,once,.,CASSLTSGDEAFF,TGTGCCAGTAGTTTAACGTCGGGAGACGAAGCTTTCTTT
TRBV7-6,TRBJ2-2,.,.,CASSFGGSVTGELFF,TGTGCCAGCAGCTTTGGTGGTAGCGTCACCGGGGAGCTGTTTTTT
TRBV28,TRBJ2-7,.,TRBD1,CASSLTGVSYEQYF,TGTGCCAGCAGTTTAACAGGGGTCTCCTACGAGCAGTACTTC
TRBV19,TRBJ1-2,.,.,CASSIIQQAGVNYGYTF,TGTGCCAGTAGTATAATCCAGCAAGCTGGGGTTAACTATGGCTACACCTTC
TRBV9,TRBJ2-1,.,.,CASSVISGDYNEQFF,TGTGCCAGCAGCGTAATCTCGGGAGACTACAATGAGCAGTTCTTC
TRBV29-1,TRBJ2-7,.,TRBD2,CSASGSFYEQYF,TGCAGCGCTAGCGGGAGTTTCTACGAGCAGTACTTC
TRBV6-5,TRBJ1-5,.,.,CASSYGGSNQPQHF,TGTGCCAGCAGTTACGGGGGTAGCAATCAGCCCCAGCATTTT
TRBV6-5,TRBJ2-3,.,.,CASSSAGLDTQYF,TGTGCCAGCAGTTCAGCAGGGTTAGATACGCAGTATTTT
TRBV4-2,TRBJ2-5,once,.,CASSQDRAGTYQETQYF,TGTGCCAGCAGCCAAGATCGGGCAGGGACGTACCAAGAGACCCAGTACTTC
TRBV6-6,TRBJ1-5,.,.,CASWPLPSNQPQHF,TGTGCCAGCTGGCCCCTTCCAAGCAATCAGCCCCAGCATTTT
TRBV9,TRBJ2-7,.,TRBD2,CASTQDGRWGGEQYF,TGTGCCAGCACCCAAGACGGGAGGTGGGGTGGCGAGCAGTACTTC